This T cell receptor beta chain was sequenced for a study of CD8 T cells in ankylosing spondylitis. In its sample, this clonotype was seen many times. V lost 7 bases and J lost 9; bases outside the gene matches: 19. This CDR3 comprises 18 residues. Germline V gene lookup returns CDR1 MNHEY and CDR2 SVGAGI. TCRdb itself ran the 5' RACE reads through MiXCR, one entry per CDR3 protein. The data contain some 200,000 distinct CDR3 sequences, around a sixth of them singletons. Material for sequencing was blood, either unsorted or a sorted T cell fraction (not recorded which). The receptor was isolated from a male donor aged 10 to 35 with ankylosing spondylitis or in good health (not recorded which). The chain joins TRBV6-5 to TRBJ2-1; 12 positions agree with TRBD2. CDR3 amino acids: CASTYSWTASGRAGEQFF. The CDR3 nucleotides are TGTGCCAGCACCTATTCCTGGACGGCTAGCGGGAGGGCCGGTGAGCAGTTCTTC.